Each of the 20 T cell receptor beta chains below was sequenced from the same sample in a study of early stage breast cancer tumors (dated by TCRdb to 2016 to 2017). Library generation was performed with the immunoSEQ multiplex PCR assay. The immuneACCESS repertoire file appears here via TCRdb, limited to in-frame rearrangements. These files lack a portion of the clones; in checked studies, under half of the deficit traces to unresolved V genes, and the cause of the others is not known. The sample yields under 45,000 clones; about three quarters were counted once. The ten top clones hold roughly 6.8% of the sample. The sample was blood. These receptors were collected from a person aged 45-60 years with breast cancer.

This rearrangement joins TRBV11-2 to TRBJ1-3; D gene ambiguous. The CDR3 is 15 residues long. Germline values: CDR1 SGHAT, CDR2 FQNNGV. With 6 bases removed from V and 0 bases from J, the gap between germline ends came to 12 bases. For the CDR3, the DNA is TGTGCCAGCAGGCGGGAGGGAGTCTCTGGAAACACCATATATTTT. This encodes CASRREGVSGNTIYF.

The chain has TRBV6-1 and TRBJ1-2; TRBD1 agrees at 7 bases. CDR1 and CDR2 from the germline V gene are MNHNS and SASEGT. CDR3 length: 13 residues. The J segment lost 7 bases and the V segment lost 5 bases, leaving 7 bases of the junction unmatched. In nucleotides, the CDR3 is TGTGCCAGCAGTCTTACAGGGGTGGGTGGCTACACCTTC. Amino acid sequence: CASSLTGVGGYTF.

This clone was counted only a few times. The chain links TRBV4-2 to TRBJ2-1; 11 bases fit TRBD2. The trim removed 3 bases at V and 5 bases at J, leaving 6 bases unmatched. In germline, CDR1 is LGHNA, CDR2 YNFKEQ. CDR3 size: 16 residues. CDR3 DNA: TGTGCCAGCAGCCAGGATAGCGGGAGGGGGAACAATGAGCAGTTCTTC. Its protein is CASSQDSGRGNNEQFF.

V gene TRBV4-1 combines with J gene TRBJ2-3; 14 bases fit TRBD2. The CDR3 runs 20 residues. V trimming: 3 bases; J trimming: 5 bases; junction bases outside the gene matches: 16. Germline CDR1 and CDR2: MGHRA and YSYEKL. CDR3 coding DNA: TGCGCCAGCAGCCAGCGATTACTCGGGACTAGCGGGAGTGGAAGAGATACGCAGTATTTT. The encoded protein is CASSQRLLGTSGSGRDTQYF.

The CDR3 loop is CASSHALSRDSLGPGANVLTF. Here the CDR3 DNA reads TGTGCCAGCAGCCACGCCCTGTCTCGGGACTCCTTGGGCCCTGGGGCCAACGTCCTGACTTTC. The V gene is TRBV4-2, the J gene TRBJ2-6; tentatively, D is TRBD2 (6 bases). Trimming removed 3 bases from V and 2 bases from J, with 26 bases in between. CDR3 length equals 21 residues. Germline loops: CDR1 LGHNA, CDR2 YNFKEQ.

The chain recombines TRBV5-1 with TRBJ1-1; 7 positions agree with TRBD1. This CDR3 comprises 16 residues. Germline V gives CDR1 SGHRS, CDR2 YFSETQ. With V trimmed by 0 bases and J by 4 bases, 9 bases remained unmatched. As DNA, the CDR3 is TGCGCCAGCAGCTTGGAGGGGGCGACAGGCGTCACTGAAGCTTTCTTT. Translated: CASSLEGATGVTEAFF.

The chain carries TRBV7-2 and TRBJ2-2; D unresolved. Trimming took off 5 bases at V and 7 bases at J, with 11 bases between the two ends. The CDR3 loop spans 13 amino acids. Germline-derived CDR1 and CDR2 are SGHTA and FQGNSA. The CDR3 is CASSAPRNGELFF. The CDR3 coding sequence is TGTGCCAGCAGCGCACCTAGGAACGGGGAGCTGTTTTTT.

This chain joins TRBV11-3 and TRBJ2-5; TRBD2 matches at 10 bases. The CDR3 has 15 residues. Unmatched junction bases numbered 7, after V lost 6 bases and J lost 3 bases. Germline values: CDR1 SGHNT, CDR2 YENEEA. Here the CDR3 DNA reads TGTGCCAGCAGGAAGCGGGAGGGCCGTGAAGAGACCCAGTACTTC. It translates to CASRKREGREETQYF. The whole variable domain, filled in from reference TRBV11-3 and TRBJ2-5, reads EAGVVQSPRYKIIEKKQPVAFWCNPISGHNTLYWYLQNLGQGPELLIRYENEEAVDDSQLPKDRFSAERLKGVDSTLKIQPAELGDSAVYLCASRKREGREETQYFGPGTRLLVL.

This clone has just a few counts. The chain links TRBV2 to TRBJ1-1, with D possibly matching TRBD1 (6 bases). There are 14 residues in the CDR3. The ends were cut back, 6 bases at V and 4 bases at J, with 15 bases in the middle. Germline V CDR1 and CDR2: SNHLY, FYNNEI. The DNA of the CDR3 is TGTGCCAGCAGAGGTAGAAGGGGGGGCACTGAAGCTTTCTTT. Its protein product is CASRGRRGGTEAFF.

The CDR3 region is CASSQGSQRADTQYF. CDR3 DNA sequence: TGTGCCAGCAGCCAGGGCTCCCAGAGGGCAGATACGCAGTATTTT. The V and J genes are TRBV4-2 and TRBJ2-3; tentative D call: TRBD2 (5 bases). V was cut by 3 bases and J by 4 bases, with 14 bases left in between. The CDR3 contains 15 residues. Germline V gives CDR1 LGHNA, CDR2 YNFKEQ.

The rearrangement uses TRBV5-5 and TRBJ2-1; TRBD2 might be the D (5 bases). This CDR3 comprises 12 residues. Trimming removed 0 bases from V and 8 bases from J, with 6 bases in between. CDR1 is SGHKS, CDR2 YYEKEE, per germline (reference sequence). CDR3 bases: TGTGCCAGCAGCTTGGCCGGGGATGAGCAGTTCTTC. It yields the protein CASSLAGDEQFF.

This chain uses TRBV10-3 with TRBJ2-5; possibly TRBD2 for D (5 bases). CDR3 length: 14 amino acids. V was trimmed by 4 bases and J by 4 bases, leaving 13 bases between them. The V gene's germline CDR1 is ENHRY and CDR2 SYGVKD. The CDR3, as DNA: TGTGCCATCAGTGTGAAGGGAGCGTTAGAGACCCAGTACTTC. Its protein is CAISVKGALETQYF.

The chain carries TRBV15 and TRBJ2-7, with 7 nucleotides matching TRBD1. Trimming took 2 bases from V and 5 from J; bases not matched to a gene: 9. The CDR3 is 15 amino acids. CDR1 is LNHNV and CDR2 is YYDKDF in the germline V gene (reference sequence). The CDR3 loop reads CATSRRRQGENEQYF. CDR3 nucleotides: TGTGCCACCAGCAGACGTAGACAGGGAGAGAACGAGCAGTACTTC.

The V and J genes are TRBV6-1 and TRBJ2-7; TRBD2 aligns across 13 bases. Germline trimming cut 4 bases from V and 3 bases from J; bases unmatched to any gene: 3. CDR1 and CDR2 from the germline V gene are MNHNS and SASEGT. The CDR3 covers 15 residues. Written as DNA, the CDR3 is TGTGCCAGCAGTGCTAGACTAGCGGGGGGCTACGAGCAGTACGTC. Its protein is CASSARLAGGYEQYV.

CDR3 DNA sequence: TGTGCCAGCAGCTCGGGACTAGCTGGAGAGCAGTACTTC. Translated, it gives CASSSGLAGEQYF. The chain is built from TRBV5-6 and TRBJ2-7; 9 bases are shared with TRBD2. The ends lost 3 bases at V and 7 bases at J; junction bases unmatched: 5. This CDR3 has 13 amino acids. Germline lookup yields CDR1 SGHDT and CDR2 YYEEEE.

The chain uses TRBV29-1 and TRBJ1-4; the match to TRBD1 covers 8 bases. Germline assignment: CDR1 SQVTM and CDR2 ANQGSEA. J lost 8 bases, V lost 7 bases, and 6 bases had no gene match. This CDR3 is built from 12 residues. The CDR3 DNA follows: TGCAGCGCCGGGACAGGAGGAGAAAAACTGTTTTTT. It codes for CSAGTGGEKLFF.

The chain links TRBV5-1 to TRBJ1-4; 7 bases align to TRBD1. This CDR3 contains 15 residues. Germline CDR1 SGHRS, CDR2 YFSETQ. V shed 0 bases, J shed 4 bases, and the junction held 3 bases outside the gene matches. The CDR3 here is CASSLAGQSNEKLFF. In nucleotides, the CDR3 is TGCGCCAGCAGCTTGGCGGGACAGAGTAATGAAAAACTGTTTTTT.

The genes are TRBV7-9 and TRBJ2-7; 7 bases match TRBD1. The CDR3 consists of 14 residues. V lost 3 bases, J lost 2 bases, and 4 bases stayed unmatched. In germline, CDR1 is SEHNR, CDR2 FQNEAQ (reference sequence). CDR3 DNA sequence: TGTGCCAGCAGCTTTCCGGGACAGCCCTACGAGCAGTACTTC. Translating it yields CASSFPGQPYEQYF.

V gene TRBV7-6 combines with J gene TRBJ1-1; TRBD1 agrees at 7 bases. This CDR3 comprises 18 residues. Losses at the gene ends were 4 bases for V and 3 bases for J; bases not matched to a gene: 17. CDR1 and CDR2 (germline): SGHVS, FNYEAQ. The CDR3 loop is CASSSPDLYRGGHTEAFF. CDR3 bases: TGTGCCAGCAGCTCCCCGGACTTGTACAGGGGCGGGCACACTGAAGCTTTCTTT.

V and J are TRBV10-3 and TRBJ2-7; possibly TRBD2 for D (6 bases). Germline CDR1 ENHRY, CDR2 SYGVKD. Between the trimmed V and J ends, which lost 5 bases and 4 bases, there was a span of 12 bases. This CDR3 is 13 amino acids long. CDR3: CAISRGTNYEQYV. DNA of the CDR3: TGTGCCATCAGTCGGGGGACCAATTACGAGCAGTACGTC.